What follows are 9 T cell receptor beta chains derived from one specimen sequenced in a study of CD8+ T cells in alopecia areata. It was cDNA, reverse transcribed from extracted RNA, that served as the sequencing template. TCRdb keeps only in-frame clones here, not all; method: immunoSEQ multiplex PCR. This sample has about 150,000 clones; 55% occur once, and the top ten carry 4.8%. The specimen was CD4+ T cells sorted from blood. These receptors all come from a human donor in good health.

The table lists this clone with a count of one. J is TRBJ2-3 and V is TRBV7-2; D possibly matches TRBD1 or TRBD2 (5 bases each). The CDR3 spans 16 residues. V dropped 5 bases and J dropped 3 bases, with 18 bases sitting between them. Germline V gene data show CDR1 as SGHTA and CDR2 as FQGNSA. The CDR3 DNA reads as TGTGCCAGCAGCCGTAACAGGAGGTTCAGTACAGATACGCAGTATTTT. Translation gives CASSRNRRFSTDTQYF.

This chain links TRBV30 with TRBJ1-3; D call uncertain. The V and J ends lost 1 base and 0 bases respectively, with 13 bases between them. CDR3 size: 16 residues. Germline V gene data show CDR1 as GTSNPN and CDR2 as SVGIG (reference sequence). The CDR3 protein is CAWSGHTLSSGNTIYF. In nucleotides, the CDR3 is TGTGCCTGGAGTGGACATACGCTGAGCTCTGGAAACACCATATATTTT.

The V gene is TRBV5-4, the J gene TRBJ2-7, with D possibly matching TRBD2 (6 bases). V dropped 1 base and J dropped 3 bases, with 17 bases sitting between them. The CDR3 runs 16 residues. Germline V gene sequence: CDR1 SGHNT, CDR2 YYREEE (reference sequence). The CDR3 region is CASSLISGLLLYEQYF. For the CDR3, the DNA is TGTGCCAGCAGCTTGATCTCGGGACTGTTACTCTACGAGCAGTACTTC.

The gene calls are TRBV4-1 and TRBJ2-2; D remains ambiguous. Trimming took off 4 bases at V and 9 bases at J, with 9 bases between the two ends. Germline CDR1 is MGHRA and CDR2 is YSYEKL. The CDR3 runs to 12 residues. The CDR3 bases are TGCGCCAGCAGCCCCTCCGGGTGGGAGCTGTTTTTT. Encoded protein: CASSPSGWELFF.

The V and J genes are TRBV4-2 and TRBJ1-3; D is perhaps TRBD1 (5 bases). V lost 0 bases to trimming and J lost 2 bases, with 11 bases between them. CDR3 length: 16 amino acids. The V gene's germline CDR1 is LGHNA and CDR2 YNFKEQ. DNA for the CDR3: TGTGCCAGCAGCCAAGATCGGGGGGGAGCTGGAAACACCATATATTTT. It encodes CASSQDRGGAGNTIYF.

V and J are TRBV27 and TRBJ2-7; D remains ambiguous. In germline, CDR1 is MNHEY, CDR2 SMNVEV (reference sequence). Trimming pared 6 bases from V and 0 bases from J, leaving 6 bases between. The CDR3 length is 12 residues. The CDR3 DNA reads TGTGCCAGCAGGGGATACTCCTACGAGCAGTACTTC. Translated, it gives CASRGYSYEQYF.

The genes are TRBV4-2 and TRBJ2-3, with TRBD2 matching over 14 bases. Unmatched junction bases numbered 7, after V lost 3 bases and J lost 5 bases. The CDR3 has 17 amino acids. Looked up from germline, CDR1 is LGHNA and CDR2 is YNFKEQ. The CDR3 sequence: CASSHRQGTSGRDTQYF. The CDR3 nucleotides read TGTGCCAGCAGCCACAGACAGGGGACTAGCGGGAGAGATACGCAGTATTTT.

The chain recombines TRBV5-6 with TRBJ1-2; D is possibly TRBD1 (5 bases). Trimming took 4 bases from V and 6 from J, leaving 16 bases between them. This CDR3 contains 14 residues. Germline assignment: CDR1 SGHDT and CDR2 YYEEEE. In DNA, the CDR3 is TGTGCCAGCAGCCCTTGGCCGGGGGATGATGGCTACACCTTC. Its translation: CASSPWPGDDGYTF.

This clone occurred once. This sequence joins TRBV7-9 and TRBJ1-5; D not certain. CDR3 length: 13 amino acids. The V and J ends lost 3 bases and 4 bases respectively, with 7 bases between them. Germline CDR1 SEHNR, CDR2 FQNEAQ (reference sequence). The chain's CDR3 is CASSLGFNQPQHF. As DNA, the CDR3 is TGTGCCAGCAGCTTGGGCTTTAATCAGCCCCAGCATTTT.